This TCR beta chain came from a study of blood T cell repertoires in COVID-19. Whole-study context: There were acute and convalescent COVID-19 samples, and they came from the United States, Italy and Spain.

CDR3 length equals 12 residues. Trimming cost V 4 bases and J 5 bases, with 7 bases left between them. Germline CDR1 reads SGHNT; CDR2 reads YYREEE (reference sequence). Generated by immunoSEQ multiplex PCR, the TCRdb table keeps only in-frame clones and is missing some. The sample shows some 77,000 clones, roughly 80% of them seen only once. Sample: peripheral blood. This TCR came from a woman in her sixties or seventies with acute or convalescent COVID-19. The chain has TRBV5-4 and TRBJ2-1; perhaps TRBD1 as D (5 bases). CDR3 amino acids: CASSLQDNEQFF. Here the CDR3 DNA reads TGTGCCAGCAGCCTACAGGACAATGAGCAGTTCTTC. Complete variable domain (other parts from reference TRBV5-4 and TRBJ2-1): ETGVTQSPTHLIKTRGQQVTLRCSSQSGHNTVSWYQQALGQGPQFIFQYYREEENGRGNFPPRFSGLQFPNYSSELNVNALELDDSALYLCASSLQDNEQFFGPGTRLTVL.